The TCR beta chain described here comes from a study of blood T cell repertoires in COVID-19. Study-level information: The origin of the acute and convalescent COVID-19 samples was the United States, Italy and Spain. The analysed material was cDNA or gDNA that came from T cells, B-cell-depleted T cells, or PBMCs.

Under the authors' procedure: Reference gene primer amplification gave estimated nucleated cell counts. Data came from immunoSEQ multiplex PCR; TCRdb stores just in-frame clones and leaves some out. The DNA was the basis for D and trimming; V, J and clone size are from that table. The table shows 40,000 to 55,000 clones, with roughly nine tenths occurring only once. J lost 6 bases, V lost 1 base, and 18 bases had no gene match. The CDR3 has 19 amino acids. The V gene's germline CDR1 is SEHNR and CDR2 FQNEAQ (reference sequence). The sample was peripheral blood. The sequence derives from an elderly woman with acute or convalescent COVID-19. The gene calls are TRBV7-9 and TRBJ2-1, with 7 positions matching TRBD1. CDR3 loop: CASSLGTGFLGPLLNEQFF. CDR3 sequence (DNA): TGTGCCAGCAGCTTAGGGACAGGTTTCCTCGGCCCGCTTCTCAATGAGCAGTTCTTC.